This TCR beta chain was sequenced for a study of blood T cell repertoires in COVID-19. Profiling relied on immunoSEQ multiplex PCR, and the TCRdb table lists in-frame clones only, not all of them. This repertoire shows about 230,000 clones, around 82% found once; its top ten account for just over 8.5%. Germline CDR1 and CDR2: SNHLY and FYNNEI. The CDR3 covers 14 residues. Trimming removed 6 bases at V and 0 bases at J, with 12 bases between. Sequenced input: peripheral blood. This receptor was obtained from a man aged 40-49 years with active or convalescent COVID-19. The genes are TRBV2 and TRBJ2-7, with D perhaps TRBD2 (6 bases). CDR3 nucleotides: TGTGCCAGCAGGGCGCCTAGCGCCTCCTACGAGCAGTACTTC. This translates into CASRAPSASYEQYF.